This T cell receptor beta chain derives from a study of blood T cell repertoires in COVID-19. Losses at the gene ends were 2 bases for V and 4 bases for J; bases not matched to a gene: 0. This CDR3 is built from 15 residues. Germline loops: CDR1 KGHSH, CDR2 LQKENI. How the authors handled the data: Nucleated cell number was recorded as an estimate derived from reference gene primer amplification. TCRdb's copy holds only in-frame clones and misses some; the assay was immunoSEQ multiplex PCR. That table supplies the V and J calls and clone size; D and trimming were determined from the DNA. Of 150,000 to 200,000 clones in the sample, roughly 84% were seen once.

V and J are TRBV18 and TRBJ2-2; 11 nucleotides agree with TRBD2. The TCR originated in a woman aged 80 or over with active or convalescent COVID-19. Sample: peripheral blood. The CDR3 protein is CASSPGLAGTGELFF. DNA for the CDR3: TGTGCCAGCTCACCAGGACTAGCGGGCACCGGGGAGCTGTTTTTT.